This section outlines one T cell receptor (beta chain) sequence together with its context. Antigen specificity is unknown. This entry belongs to a study of radiotherapy plus CTLA-4 blockade in lung cancer. Findings of the study overall: The best predictor of response was reported to be early blood T cell clone dynamics, with interferon-beta.

Using immunoSEQ multiplex PCR, the repertoire was profiled, and TCRdb retains in-frame clones only, with some absent. The sample has tens of thousands of clones; about 85% are singletons. Source: peripheral blood, taken from a patient treated with radiotherapy plus ipilimumab. The sequence came from a human donor with non-small cell lung cancer whose response to radiotherapy plus ipilimumab could not be evaluated.

The CDR3 here is CASGPVGTGYTDTQYF. As DNA, the CDR3 is TGTGCCAGCGGTCCTGTCGGGACAGGCTACACAGATACGCAGTATTTT. The chain combines TRBV28 with TRBJ2-3, with 8 nucleotides matching TRBD1. The CDR3 is 16 amino acids. J gave up 2 bases and V 8 bases, and 12 bases lay outside the gene matches. CDR1 MDHEN and CDR2 SYDVKM come from the germline V gene.